This entry features one T cell receptor beta chain sequence. This specimen comes from a study of blood T cell repertoires in COVID-19. Turning to the study itself: Spain, Italy and the United States supplied samples that represented acute and convalescent COVID-19. In each case, the material was cDNA or gDNA derived from T cells, B-cell-depleted T cells, or PBMCs.

This CDR3 contains 16 residues. With 2 bases removed from V and 0 bases from J, the gap between germline ends came to 13 bases. Germline V gene data show CDR1 as MDHEN and CDR2 as SYDVKM. Under the authors' procedure: The authors estimated nucleated cell counts from reference gene primer amplification. Clones were read by immunoSEQ multiplex PCR, and TCRdb kept only the in-frame ones, dropping some. D and trimming were read from the DNA, whereas the V and J calls and clone size are those reported in that table. Of hundreds of thousands of clones in the sample, around nine tenths are singletons; the top ten hold around 12%.

The sequenced sample was peripheral blood. This TCR was sampled from a woman aged 60-75 years with acute or convalescent COVID-19. This chain links TRBV28 with TRBJ2-5, with D possibly being TRBD2 (7 bases). The CDR3 protein is CASSLGGASNQETQYF. CDR3 in DNA: TGTGCCAGCAGTTTAGGGGGGGCCAGTAACCAAGAGACCCAGTACTTC. The full variable domain, with the rest looked up from reference TRBV28 and TRBJ2-5, is DVKVTQSSRYLVKRTGEKVFLECVQDMDHENMFWYRQDPGLGLRLIYFSYDVKMKEKGDIPEGYSVSREKKERFSLILESASTNQTSMYLCASSLGGASNQETQYFGPGTRLLVL.